These T cell receptor beta chains were read from a single sample in a study of blood T cell repertoires in COVID-19. TCRdb's table, derived via immunoSEQ multiplex PCR, lists solely in-frame clones and lacks some. The top ten hold 2.7% of the sample, which has about 100,000 clones, 86% seen once. Input material: PBMCs or T cells enriched from blood (not recorded which). Receptor source: a woman aged 50 to 60 who had recovered from COVID-19. Each CDR3 is given with its conserved first and last residue. A D gene is named only where the DNA matches it firmly. Not every row has a clone size; where given, it reads once, few, many or a size class.

d_call: -; v_call: TRBV6-1; j_call: TRBJ1-5; clone_size: few; cdr3_nt: TGTGCCAGCAGTGACGGACAGTATTATCAGCCCCAGCATTTT; cdr3_aa: CASSDGQYYQPQHF
d_call: -; v_call: TRBV24-1; j_call: TRBJ1-5; clone_size: -; cdr3_nt: TGTGCCACCAGTGAGGCACAGACGAATCAGCCCCAGCATTTT; cdr3_aa: CATSEAQTNQPQHF
d_call: TRBD2; v_call: TRBV6-4; j_call: TRBJ2-2; clone_size: -; cdr3_nt: TGTGCCAGCAGTGACTCCCCTAGCGGGAGGACCGGGGAGCTGTTTTTT; cdr3_aa: CASSDSPSGRTGELFF
d_call: -; v_call: TRBV6-4; j_call: TRBJ1-1; clone_size: -; cdr3_nt: TGTGCCAGCAGTGACTCGCCAGGGCGTGGAGCTTTCTTT; cdr3_aa: CASSDSPGRGAFF
d_call: -; v_call: TRBV28; j_call: TRBJ2-5; clone_size: -; cdr3_nt: TGTGCCAGCAGCCTCCTGCGGGATGGCCAAGAGACCCAGTACTTC; cdr3_aa: CASSLLRDGQETQYF
d_call: -; v_call: TRBV28; j_call: TRBJ1-5; clone_size: -; cdr3_nt: TGTGCCAGCAGTAGGGGAACGTTTAGCAATCAGCCCCAGCATTTT; cdr3_aa: CASSRGTFSNQPQHF
d_call: -; v_call: TRBV27; j_call: TRBJ2-5; clone_size: -; cdr3_nt: TGTGCCAGCAGTTTATCGACAGGGAAGGGAGGAGAGACCCAGTACTTC; cdr3_aa: CASSLSTGKGGETQYF
d_call: TRBD1; v_call: TRBV30; j_call: TRBJ2-6; clone_size: -; cdr3_nt: TGTGCCTGGAGTGTAGGGGGCACTGGGGCCAACGTCCTGACTTTC; cdr3_aa: CAWSVGGTGANVLTF
d_call: -; v_call: TRBV29-1; j_call: TRBJ1-1; clone_size: -; cdr3_nt: TGCAGCGTTGAGCGGGGCTCGACTGAAGCTTTCTTT; cdr3_aa: CSVERGSTEAFF
d_call: -; v_call: TRBV5-1; j_call: TRBJ1-1; clone_size: few; cdr3_nt: TGCGCCAGCAGCTTGGATTCCAGGGGGAACACTGAAGCTTTCTTT; cdr3_aa: CASSLDSRGNTEAFF
d_call: -; v_call: TRBV12-5; j_call: TRBJ1-2; clone_size: -; cdr3_nt: TGTGCTAGTGGTTTGGACAGCTATGGCTACACCTTC; cdr3_aa: CASGLDSYGYTF
d_call: TRBD1; v_call: TRBV7-9; j_call: TRBJ2-7; clone_size: -; cdr3_nt: TGTGCCAGCAGCTTAGCTGGGACAGGGATCGAGCAGTACTTC; cdr3_aa: CASSLAGTGIEQYF
d_call: TRBD1; v_call: TRBV10-2; j_call: TRBJ2-1; clone_size: -; cdr3_nt: TGCGCCAGCAGGGATAAGACAGGGTACAATGAGCAGTTCTTC; cdr3_aa: CASRDKTGYNEQFF
d_call: -; v_call: TRBV7-8; j_call: TRBJ2-5; clone_size: -; cdr3_nt: TGTGCCAGCAGCCGACTACCCCAAGAGACCCAGTACTTC; cdr3_aa: CASSRLPQETQYF
d_call: -; v_call: TRBV11-2; j_call: TRBJ2-2; clone_size: -; cdr3_nt: TGTGCCAGCAGCTTACCAATTAACACCGGGGAGCTGTTTTTT; cdr3_aa: CASSLPINTGELFF
d_call: -; v_call: TRBV29-1; j_call: TRBJ2-1; clone_size: -; cdr3_nt: TGCAGCGTCAGGGTTCTCAACAATGAGCAGTTCTTC; cdr3_aa: CSVRVLNNEQFF
d_call: -; v_call: TRBV6-1; j_call: TRBJ1-3; clone_size: -; cdr3_nt: TGTGCCAGCAGTGAAGAGCAGGGGCCTCTCGGAAACACCATATATTTT; cdr3_aa: CASSEEQGPLGNTIYF
d_call: -; v_call: TRBV28; j_call: TRBJ2-7; clone_size: -; cdr3_nt: TGTGCCAGCAGTTTAGGTAACAGTCCCTACGAGCAGTACTTC; cdr3_aa: CASSLGNSPYEQYF
d_call: -; v_call: TRBV6-5; j_call: TRBJ1-1; clone_size: -; cdr3_nt: TGTGCCAGCAGCCGAGGAAAGTCTGAAGCTTTCTTT; cdr3_aa: CASSRGKSEAFF
d_call: -; v_call: TRBV5-1; j_call: TRBJ1-6; clone_size: -; cdr3_nt: TGCGCCAGCAGCTTGGTTGCAGGCTCATATTCACCCCTCCACTTT; cdr3_aa: CASSLVAGSYSPLHF
d_call: -; v_call: TRBV11-2; j_call: TRBJ1-4; clone_size: few; cdr3_nt: TGTGCCAGCAGCTTAGCCTATAATGAAAAACTGTTTTTT; cdr3_aa: CASSLAYNEKLFF
d_call: TRBD2; v_call: TRBV3-1/TRBV3-2; j_call: TRBJ2-1; clone_size: -; cdr3_nt: TGTGCCAGCAGCCAAGCCCGATCTAGCGGGGGGTCCTACAATGAGCAGTTCTTC; cdr3_aa: CASSQARSSGGSYNEQFF
d_call: -; v_call: TRBV2; j_call: TRBJ2-5; clone_size: -; cdr3_nt: TGTGCCAGCAACCAATATGACTCAGAAGAGACCCAGTACTTC; cdr3_aa: CASNQYDSEETQYF
d_call: TRBD1; v_call: TRBV15; j_call: TRBJ1-3; clone_size: once; cdr3_nt: TGTGCCACCAGCAGACCCCGACAGGGCCGCACTGGAAACACCATATATTTT; cdr3_aa: CATSRPRQGRTGNTIYF
d_call: -; v_call: TRBV27; j_call: TRBJ2-1; clone_size: -; cdr3_nt: TGTGCCAGCAGTGGACTCTACAATGAGCAGTTCTTC; cdr3_aa: CASSGLYNEQFF
d_call: -; v_call: TRBV11-3; j_call: TRBJ2-7; clone_size: -; cdr3_nt: TGTGCCAGCAGCGCGGGCCTGGGCGGATACGAGCAGTACTTC; cdr3_aa: CASSAGLGGYEQYF
d_call: -; v_call: TRBV9; j_call: TRBJ2-3; clone_size: -; cdr3_nt: TGTGCCAGCAGCGTAGCAGGCGGGCCGGGAGATACGCAGTATTTT; cdr3_aa: CASSVAGGPGDTQYF
d_call: -; v_call: TRBV28; j_call: TRBJ2-7; clone_size: -; cdr3_nt: TGTGCCAGCAGCCAATCAGGGGCAGCCTACGAGCAGTACTTC; cdr3_aa: CASSQSGAAYEQYF
d_call: TRBD2; v_call: TRBV6-6; j_call: TRBJ2-1; clone_size: -; cdr3_nt: TGTGCCAGCAGTCGAATAGCGGGAGGGCAATACAATGAGCAGTTCTTC; cdr3_aa: CASSRIAGGQYNEQFF
d_call: -; v_call: TRBV11-2; j_call: TRBJ2-5; clone_size: -; cdr3_nt: TGTGCCAGCAGCTTAACGGGGGGCGCGACGGAGACCCAGTACTTC; cdr3_aa: CASSLTGGATETQYF
d_call: TRBD2; v_call: TRBV28; j_call: TRBJ2-1; clone_size: -; cdr3_nt: TGTGCCAGCAGCCTACCCCACCTTAGCGGGAGAATCAATGAGCAGTTCTTC; cdr3_aa: CASSLPHLSGRINEQFF
d_call: -; v_call: TRBV30; j_call: TRBJ2-7; clone_size: -; cdr3_nt: TGTGCCTGGAGTGTACAGAACTCCTACGAGCAGTACTTC; cdr3_aa: CAWSVQNSYEQYF
d_call: TRBD2; v_call: TRBV7-2; j_call: TRBJ2-1; clone_size: -; cdr3_nt: TGTGCCAGCAGCCGCGGCGGGACTAGCGGGGGGGACAATGAGCAGTTCTTC; cdr3_aa: CASSRGGTSGGDNEQFF
d_call: TRBD1; v_call: TRBV20-1; j_call: TRBJ1-2; clone_size: -; cdr3_nt: TGCAGTGCTTACAGGGGCTATGGCTACACCTTC; cdr3_aa: CSAYRGYGYTF
d_call: TRBD1; v_call: TRBV2; j_call: TRBJ1-2; clone_size: -; cdr3_nt: TGTGCCAGCAGAGCGACAGGGAATTATGGCTACACCTTC; cdr3_aa: CASRATGNYGYTF
d_call: -; v_call: TRBV19; j_call: TRBJ1-5; clone_size: -; cdr3_nt: TGTGCCAGTAGTATAGACGGGGGGAGCAATCAGCCCCAGCATTTT; cdr3_aa: CASSIDGGSNQPQHF
d_call: -; v_call: TRBV3-1/TRBV3-2; j_call: TRBJ1-3; clone_size: few; cdr3_nt: TGTGCCAGCAGCCCGGCAGGACAACGCTCTGGAAACACCATATATTTT; cdr3_aa: CASSPAGQRSGNTIYF
d_call: TRBD1; v_call: TRBV27; j_call: TRBJ2-7; clone_size: -; cdr3_nt: TGTGCCAGCAGTCGGACAGGAGCCTACTACGAGCAGTACTTC; cdr3_aa: CASSRTGAYYEQYF
d_call: TRBD2; v_call: TRBV12-5; j_call: TRBJ2-1; clone_size: -; cdr3_nt: TGTGCTAGTGGGACAACTAGCGGGGGGCCAGATATGTACAATGAGCAGTTCTTC; cdr3_aa: CASGTTSGGPDMYNEQFF
d_call: TRBD1; v_call: TRBV29-1; j_call: TRBJ1-5; clone_size: -; cdr3_nt: TGCACCGTACAGGGACAGCCCTGCAATCAGCCCCAGCATTTT; cdr3_aa: CTVQGQPCNQPQHF
d_call: -; v_call: TRBV9; j_call: TRBJ2-1; clone_size: once; cdr3_nt: TGTGCCAGCGAAGGAGGGGAAACTTACAATGAGCAGTTCTTC; cdr3_aa: CASEGGETYNEQFF
d_call: TRBD2; v_call: TRBV5-4; j_call: TRBJ2-1; clone_size: -; cdr3_nt: TGTGCCAGCGGGACTAGCGGGGCGTCCTACAATGAGCAGTTCTTC; cdr3_aa: CASGTSGASYNEQFF
d_call: -; v_call: TRBV30; j_call: TRBJ1-6; clone_size: -; cdr3_nt: TGTGCCTGGAGTGTGGCCGGGACAACGAATTCACCCCTCCACTTT; cdr3_aa: CAWSVAGTTNSPLHF
d_call: -; v_call: TRBV6-5; j_call: TRBJ1-6; clone_size: once; cdr3_nt: TGTGCCAGCCGTAAACAGGGAAATAATTCACCCCTCCACTTT; cdr3_aa: CASRKQGNNSPLHF
d_call: TRBD1; v_call: TRBV9; j_call: TRBJ2-5; clone_size: -; cdr3_nt: TGTGCCAGCAGCCCCCGTCCGGGACAGGGGCGTCAAGAGACCCAGTACTTC; cdr3_aa: CASSPRPGQGRQETQYF
d_call: -; v_call: TRBV19; j_call: TRBJ2-7; clone_size: -; cdr3_nt: TGTGCCAGTAGCGAGACAGGCGCAGACTACGAGCAGTACTTC; cdr3_aa: CASSETGADYEQYF
d_call: -; v_call: TRBV3-1/TRBV3-2; j_call: TRBJ2-6; clone_size: -; cdr3_nt: TGTGCCAGCAGCCGCGACGGGTCTGGGGCCAACGTCCTGACTTTC; cdr3_aa: CASSRDGSGANVLTF
d_call: TRBD2; v_call: TRBV4-1; j_call: TRBJ2-5; clone_size: -; cdr3_nt: TGCGCCAGCAGCCAAGCCAATATAGCGGGAGTGGCCCAGTACTTC; cdr3_aa: CASSQANIAGVAQYF
d_call: -; v_call: TRBV7-9; j_call: TRBJ1-2; clone_size: -; cdr3_nt: TGTGCCAGCAGCCTCCGACAGGAGATAAACTATGGCTACACCTTC; cdr3_aa: CASSLRQEINYGYTF
d_call: TRBD1; v_call: TRBV2; j_call: TRBJ2-2; clone_size: -; cdr3_nt: TGTGCCAGCAGTGTTGACAGGGGGAGTGTTACCGGGGAGCTGTTTTTT; cdr3_aa: CASSVDRGSVTGELFF
d_call: -; v_call: TRBV30; j_call: TRBJ1-1; clone_size: -; cdr3_nt: TGTGCCTGGAGTGTGGGGAGGGCCGGGGACACTGAAGCTTTCTTT; cdr3_aa: CAWSVGRAGDTEAFF
d_call: -; v_call: TRBV19; j_call: TRBJ2-1; clone_size: -; cdr3_nt: TGTGCCAGTAGTATTAAATCTAGAGTCAAGGCCTACAATGAGCAGTTCTTC; cdr3_aa: CASSIKSRVKAYNEQFF
d_call: TRBD1; v_call: TRBV18; j_call: TRBJ2-7; clone_size: -; cdr3_nt: TGTGCCAGCTCAGCACAGGACAGGGGGCTGGGCGAGCAGTACTTC; cdr3_aa: CASSAQDRGLGEQYF
d_call: -; v_call: TRBV13; j_call: TRBJ2-4; clone_size: -; cdr3_nt: TGTGCCAGCAGCCCCACAGGGGGGGCTGACATTCAGTACTTC; cdr3_aa: CASSPTGGADIQYF
d_call: -; v_call: TRBV6-5; j_call: TRBJ2-3; clone_size: -; cdr3_nt: TGTGCCACTCGCAGGGCAGATACGCAGTATTTT; cdr3_aa: CATRRADTQYF
d_call: -; v_call: TRBV19; j_call: TRBJ2-3; clone_size: -; cdr3_nt: TGTGCCAGTAGTTCGGGGTCCACAGATACGCAGTATTTT; cdr3_aa: CASSSGSTDTQYF
d_call: TRBD2; v_call: TRBV27; j_call: TRBJ2-1; clone_size: -; cdr3_nt: TGTGCCAGCAGTCGCGCGCGGTTAGCGGGAGCTCTTAATGAGCAGTTCTTC; cdr3_aa: CASSRARLAGALNEQFF
d_call: TRBD1; v_call: TRBV10-3; j_call: TRBJ2-7; clone_size: -; cdr3_nt: TGTGCCATCAGAAAGTTTACCGGGACAGGGAATGTTGGGGCCTACGAGCAGTACTTC; cdr3_aa: CAIRKFTGTGNVGAYEQYF